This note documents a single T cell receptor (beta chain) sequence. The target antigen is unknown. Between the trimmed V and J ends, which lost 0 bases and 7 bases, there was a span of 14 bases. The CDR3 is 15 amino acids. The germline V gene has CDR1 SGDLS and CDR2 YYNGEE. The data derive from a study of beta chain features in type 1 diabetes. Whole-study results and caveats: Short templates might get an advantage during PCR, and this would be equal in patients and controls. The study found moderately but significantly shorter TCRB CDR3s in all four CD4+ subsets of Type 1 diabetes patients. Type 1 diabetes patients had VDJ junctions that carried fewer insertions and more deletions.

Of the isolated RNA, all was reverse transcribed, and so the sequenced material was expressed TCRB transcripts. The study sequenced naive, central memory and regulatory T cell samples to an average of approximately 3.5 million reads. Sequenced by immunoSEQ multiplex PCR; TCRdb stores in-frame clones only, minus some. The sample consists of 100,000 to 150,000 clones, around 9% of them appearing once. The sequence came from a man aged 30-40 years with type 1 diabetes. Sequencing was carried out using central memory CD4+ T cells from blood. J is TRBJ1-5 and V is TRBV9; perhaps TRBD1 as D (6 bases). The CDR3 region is CASSVGTGFGQPQHF. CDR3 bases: TGTGCCAGCAGCGTAGGCACAGGGTTCGGACAGCCCCAGCATTTT.